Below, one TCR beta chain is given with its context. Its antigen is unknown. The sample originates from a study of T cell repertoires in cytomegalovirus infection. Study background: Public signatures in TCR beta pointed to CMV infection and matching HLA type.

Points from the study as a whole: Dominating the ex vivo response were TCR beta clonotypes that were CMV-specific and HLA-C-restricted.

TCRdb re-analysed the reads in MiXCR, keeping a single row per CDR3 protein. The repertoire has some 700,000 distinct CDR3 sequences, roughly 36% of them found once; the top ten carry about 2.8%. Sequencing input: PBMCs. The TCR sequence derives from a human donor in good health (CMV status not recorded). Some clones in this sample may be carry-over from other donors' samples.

The CDR3 spells CASSQDGGAKFWEQFF. Here the CDR3 DNA reads TGTGCCAGCAGCCAAGATGGTGGGGCTAAGTTTTGGGAGCAGTTCTTC. This chain connects TRBV3-1 to TRBJ2-1, with D possibly matching TRBD1 (5 bases). With 0 bases removed from V and 10 bases from J, the gap between germline ends came to 19 bases. Germline CDR1 reads LGHDT; CDR2 reads YNNKEL (reference sequence). The CDR3 loop spans 16 amino acids.